Given below is one TCR beta chain in context. These data come from a study of blood T cell repertoires in COVID-19. Turning to the study itself: Specimens from acute and convalescent COVID-19 originated in the United States, Italy and Spain. Sources were T cells, B-cell-depleted T cells, or PBMCs; the material itself was cDNA or gDNA.

In the original workflow: Reference gene primer amplification gave nucleated cell count estimates. TCRdb's copy holds only in-frame clones and misses some; the assay was immunoSEQ multiplex PCR. V and J calls and clone size follow that table, whereas D and trimming were derived from the DNA. The sample lists approximately 240,000 clones, more than 80% occurring once. The V gene lost 0 bases and the J gene lost 5 bases, with 23 bases spanning the gap. This CDR3 has 18 amino acids. Germline assignment: CDR1 KGHSH and CDR2 LQKENI. Sequencing was performed on peripheral blood. The TCR sequence derives from a human donor in a cohort sampled during active COVID-19. The chain carries TRBV18 and TRBJ2-7; tentative D call: TRBD1 (6 bases). CDR3 sequence reads: CASSPPTRRTESADEQYF. CDR3 DNA: TGTGCCAGCTCACCACCCACGCGCAGGACAGAGTCGGCCGACGAGCAGTACTTC.